The rows below give T cell receptor beta chains drawn from one sample of a study of T cell changes during pregnancy in multiple sclerosis. Profiling relied on immunoSEQ multiplex PCR, and the TCRdb table lists in-frame clones only, not all of them. The sample yields roughly 80,000 clones, roughly 91% seen once. Here the sequenced sample was peripheral blood, taken after pregnancy. Source of these receptors: a female donor in good health, enrolled as a control in a pregnancy study. Each CDR3 is given with its conserved first and last residue. A D gene is named only where the DNA matches it firmly. The size entry is marked missing in some rows and otherwise reads once, few, many or a size class.

abundance,v_gene,d_gene,j_gene,CDR3nt,CDR3aa
NA,TRBV19,NA,TRBJ1-6,TGTGCCAGTAGTATTCAGGGGCAGAATAATTCACCCCTCCACTTT,CASSIQGQNNSPLHF
NA,TRBV19,NA,TRBJ2-5,TGTGCCAGTAGTCGAAACACAGAGACCCAGTACTTC,CASSRNTETQYF
NA,TRBV7-9,TRBD1,TRBJ1-2,TGTGCCAGCAGCTTAGGGGGACAGAATTATGGCTACACCTTC,CASSLGGQNYGYTF
NA,TRBV19,TRBD1,TRBJ1-2,TGTGCCAGTAGTGTGGGACAGGGGACGTACTATGGCTACACCTTC,CASSVGQGTYYGYTF
few,TRBV19,TRBD1,TRBJ1-1,TGTGCCAGTAGTATGCTGGCAGGGGGCGCGAACACTGAAGCTTTCTTT,CASSMLAGGANTEAFF
NA,TRBV15,NA,TRBJ1-1,TGTGCCACCAGCACGATAGGACAGCCGAACACTGAAGCTTTCTTT,CATSTIGQPNTEAFF
NA,TRBV28,TRBD1,TRBJ2-7,TGTGCCAGCAGTTTACCCGGGACAGGCCGATACGAGCAGTACTTC,CASSLPGTGRYEQYF
NA,TRBV27,TRBD1,TRBJ1-5,TGTGCCAGCAGTCCGGACAGGGTGAGCAATCAGCCCCAGCATTTT,CASSPDRVSNQPQHF
NA,TRBV18,NA,TRBJ1-3,TGTGCCAGCTCACCACCCGGGACAAGAGACACCATATATTTT,CASSPPGTRDTIYF
NA,TRBV5-6,TRBD2,TRBJ2-7,TGTGCCAGCAGGCGTTCCCCTCGGGGGGACGAGCAGTACTTC,CASRRSPRGDEQYF
once,TRBV2,TRBD1,TRBJ2-3,TGTGCCAGCAGCGCGGGACAGGGGGCTCGAAGTACGCAGTATTTT,CASSAGQGARSTQYF
NA,TRBV6-6,TRBD2,TRBJ2-7,TGTGCCAGCAGTAACCGACTAGCGGGACAGCGGTACTTC,CASSNRLAGQRYF
NA,TRBV25-1,NA,TRBJ1-1,TGTGCCAGCAGTATCCCGGGCCTGGATGGGGCCGAAGCTTTCTTT,CASSIPGLDGAEAFF
NA,TRBV7-9,TRBD2,TRBJ2-3,TGTGCCAGCAGCTTAAGCGGGAGTCGGAGCACAGATACGCAGTATTTT,CASSLSGSRSTDTQYF
NA,TRBV5-4,TRBD2,TRBJ2-5,TGTGCCAGCAGCTACGGACTAGCGGGGGGCCCGGGGCGGACCCAGTACTTC,CASSYGLAGGPGRTQYF
NA,TRBV5-1,NA,TRBJ1-2,TGCGCCAGCAGCTCCGGATCGCTAGCCGGAGGAGGAGGCTACACCTTC,CASSSGSLAGGGGYTF
NA,TRBV5-6,TRBD2,TRBJ2-1,TGTGCCAGCAGCTTAACTAGCGGCTACAATGAGCAGTTCTTC,CASSLTSGYNEQFF
NA,TRBV13,TRBD2,TRBJ2-3,TGTGCCAGCAGCTTAATGCTAGCGGGGGTCACAGATACGCAGTATTTT,CASSLMLAGVTDTQYF
NA,TRBV30,TRBD2,TRBJ2-5,TGTGCCTGGAGTCCAGGACTAGCCGTAGAGACCCAGTACTTC,CAWSPGLAVETQYF
NA,TRBV5-6,NA,TRBJ1-1,TGTGCCAGCAGAGTGAGGGGGGGGATGAACACTGAAGCTTTCTTT,CASRVRGGMNTEAFF
NA,TRBV5-5,TRBD1,TRBJ2-3,TGTGCCAGCAGCTTCGGCGGCAGGGGGCTTACAGATACGCAGTATTTT,CASSFGGRGLTDTQYF
NA,TRBV7-6,TRBD2,TRBJ2-1,TGTGCCAGCAGCCGACGTGAAGCGGGAGGGTGGAATGAGCAGTTCTTC,CASSRREAGGWNEQFF
few,TRBV4-2,TRBD2,TRBJ2-1,TGTGCCAGCAGCCAAGGCCTAGCGGCAGTCTCCTACAATGAGCAGTTCTTC,CASSQGLAAVSYNEQFF
NA,TRBV6-1,TRBD1,TRBJ1-4,TGTGCCAGCGGGCCCGTGACAGGGGTTGAAAAACTGTTTTTT,CASGPVTGVEKLFF
once,TRBV5-4,NA,TRBJ1-6,TGTGCCAGCAGCTTCAGGGGTAAAGGTTCACCCCTCCACTTT,CASSFRGKGSPLHF
NA,TRBV6-1,TRBD1,TRBJ1-2,TGTGCCAGCAGGATATCGACAGGGGGCCGTGGCTACACCTTC,CASRISTGGRGYTF
few,TRBV6-4,NA,TRBJ1-1,TGTGCCAGGATAACAGGTGAAGCTTTCTTT,CARITGEAFF
NA,TRBV5-1,TRBD1,TRBJ2-5,TGCGCCAGCAGCTTGGCCCGGGACAGGGGAGGAGAGACCCAGTACTTC,CASSLARDRGGETQYF
NA,TRBV5-4,NA,TRBJ2-5,TGTGCCAGCAGCCTTGCGCTCGGTCGAGAGACCCAGTACTTC,CASSLALGRETQYF
NA,TRBV28,NA,TRBJ2-1,TGTGCCAGCAGCCCAAGAATGGGCAGAAACAATGAGCAGTTCTTC,CASSPRMGRNNEQFF
NA,TRBV28,TRBD2,TRBJ2-5,TGTGCTTCCCGCTTATCCCCTCTAGCGGGAACTCAAGAGACCCAGTACTTC,CASRLSPLAGTQETQYF
NA,TRBV9,TRBD2,TRBJ2-1,TGTGCCAGCAGCGTGGATAGCGGGAGGGCCCGGGAGCAGTTCTTC,CASSVDSGRAREQFF
NA,TRBV11-3,NA,TRBJ1-1,TGTGCCAGCAGCCCCGGAAGCGGGGGGACGACCACTGAAGCTTTCTTT,CASSPGSGGTTTEAFF
NA,TRBV30,NA,TRBJ2-5,TGTGCCTGGAGCGGTCTCCCCCAAGAGACCCAGTACTTC,CAWSGLPQETQYF
NA,TRBV6-1,NA,TRBJ1-6,TGTGCCAGCAGTGAATACGCTTGGGAGCGTTCACCCCTCCACTTT,CASSEYAWERSPLHF
NA,TRBV7-9,NA,TRBJ2-4,TGTGCCAGCAGCGAAGTCGGACACGCCAAAAACATTCAGTACTTC,CASSEVGHAKNIQYF
once,TRBV14,TRBD1,TRBJ1-1,TGTGCCAGCAGTCCAGGGGGCGGAATCCCTGAAGCTTTCTTT,CASSPGGGIPEAFF
NA,TRBV5-1,NA,TRBJ2-3,TGCGCCAGCAGCGACCCCAGGGGCACAGATACGCAGTATTTT,CASSDPRGTDTQYF
NA,TRBV30,NA,TRBJ2-5,TGTGCCTGGACCCCCCGGTCGGCGGCCCAGTACTTC,CAWTPRSAAQYF
NA,TRBV11-3,NA,TRBJ2-7,TGTGCCAGCAGCTTAGGCAGTTACTACGAGCAGTACTTC,CASSLGSYYEQYF
once,TRBV19,TRBD2,TRBJ2-3,TGTGCCAGTAGTCGGCGGGGGGACGTCACAGATACGCAGTATTTT,CASSRRGDVTDTQYF
once,TRBV27,NA,TRBJ2-1,TGTGCCAGCAGTTTTGGGAGCGGGTCTGGCCCCTACAATGAGCAGTTCTTC,CASSFGSGSGPYNEQFF